The source of this T cell receptor (beta chain) is a study of T cell responses to AZD1222 COVID-19 vaccine (dated by TCRdb to about 2021). Describing the broader study: A total of under 250 trial participants underwent TCR sequencing, of whom nearly 210 had received two doses of AZD1222 and 26 had received two doses of the MenACWY control vaccine. Enrollment into the trials was organized by age into subgroups of 18-55, 56-69 and 70-plus years, and those subgroups contained roughly 150, 30 and 60 TCR-sequenced participants, respectively. Overall study results and their limits: Participants were mostly white British and included more females than males, and it was suggested by the authors that clonal diversity may have been underestimated. Spike-specific TCR breadth and depth rose significantly after two AZD1222 doses compared with day 0 and with MenACWY recipients. Reportedly, close to half of the unique spike-specific TCRs recognized epitopes lying outside the regions that are mutated in the B.1.351 and B.1.1.7 variants. Because no samples from the day 14 peak response were available, repertoires could be characterized only after the peak T cell response. The 56-69-year group was small, and its depth increase did not reach significance, likely because of low power. Only six AZD1222 recipients were SARS-CoV-2 seropositive at baseline, limiting conclusions about previously exposed vaccinees. CD4 TCRs associated with the vaccine covered the entire spike protein, and the dominant responses were in regions 160-218 and 743-854.

The CDR3 regions of human TCRbeta chains were analyzed by immunosequencing. For the original study's pipeline: Repertoire TCRs were matched against a reference library of SARS-CoV-2-specific TCRs generated with the MIRA antigen-specificity platform. Breadth was defined as the fraction of unique TCRs that were SARS-CoV-2-associated, and depth was defined as the fraction of total T cells that were SARS-CoV-2-associated. Using the MIRA data, each spike-specific TCR was mapped to the spike region that the TCR reacts to and placed in a CD4 or CD8 class. Log10-transformed breadth and depth values were compared by one-way ANOVA with Sidak's multiple comparisons tests. TCRdb took this table from immuneACCESS and kept in-frame rearrangements with V and J called. Such tables lack part of the clones; where checked against another copy, unresolved V genes explain under half of the gap, and the rest is unexplained. Clone size and the V and J calls come from that table; the DNA yielded D and trimming. This sample is represented by tens of thousands of clones; over 75% of them were singletons. Roughly 12% of the sample belongs to the ten largest clones.

Including the terminal cysteine and phenylalanine, the CDR3 comprises 17 residues. This entry keeps only the CDR3 DNA: 51 bases, framed from base 1. The time point label here, explained by the study, means: about 28 days (+/-7) after the second vaccine dose. AZD1222 recipients whose second dose came at about 4 weeks and those whose second dose came at about 12 weeks were combined into one group, since spike-specific TCR depth and breadth did not differ between the two schedules. Vaccinee samples came from UK trials COV001 and COV002, including a single-blind randomized controlled phase 2/3 trial of AZD1222 (ChAdOx1 nCoV-19) in healthy adults. Trial participant PBMC samples were collected at day 0 and day 28 after the second dose for TCRbeta chain sequencing. With respect to this clone: The antigen it recognizes is unknown. Nothing much larger sits one base from this clone, and base qualities are not available.

The receptor's source is an adult who received the AZD1222 COVID-19 vaccine. Here the chain combines TRBV12-1 and TRBJ2-7; the DNA was not compared with TRBD2, the D call given in the table. TRBV12-1 is an annotated pseudogene. The source material was peripheral blood, sampled 28 days after the second AZD1222 dose. The CDR3 region: CATPIRQETSGGYEQYF. The sequence in DNA is TGTGCCACCCCGATACGACAAGAGACTAGCGGGGGCTACGAGCAGTACTTC.